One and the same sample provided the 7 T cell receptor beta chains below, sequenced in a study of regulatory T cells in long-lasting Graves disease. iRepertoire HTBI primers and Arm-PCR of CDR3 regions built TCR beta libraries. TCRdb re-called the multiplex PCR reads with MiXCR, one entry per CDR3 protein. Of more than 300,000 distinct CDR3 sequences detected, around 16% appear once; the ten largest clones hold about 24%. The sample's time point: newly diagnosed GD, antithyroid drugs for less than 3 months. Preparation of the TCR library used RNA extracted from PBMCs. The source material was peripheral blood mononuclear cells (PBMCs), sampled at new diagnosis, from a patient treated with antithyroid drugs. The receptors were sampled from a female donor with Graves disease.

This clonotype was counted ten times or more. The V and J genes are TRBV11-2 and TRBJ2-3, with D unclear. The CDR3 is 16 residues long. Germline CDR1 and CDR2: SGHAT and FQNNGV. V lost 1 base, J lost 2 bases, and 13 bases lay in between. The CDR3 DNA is TGTGCCAGCAGCTTAGTAGGCAGATCCTACACAGATACGCAGTATTTT. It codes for CASSLVGRSYTDTQYF.

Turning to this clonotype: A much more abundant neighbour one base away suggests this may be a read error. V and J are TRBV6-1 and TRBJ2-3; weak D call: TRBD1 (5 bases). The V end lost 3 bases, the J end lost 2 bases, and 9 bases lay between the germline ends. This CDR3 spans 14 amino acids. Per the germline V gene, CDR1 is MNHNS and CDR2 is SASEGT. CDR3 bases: TGTGCCAGCAGTGATGGGGCAGACACAGATACGCAGTATTTT. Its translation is CASSDGADTDTQYF.

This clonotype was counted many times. Here the CDR3 DNA reads TGCAGTGCTAGACCTACAGGGGCCAGGGATCAGCCCCAGCATTTT. Its protein is CSARPTGARDQPQHF. V and J are TRBV20-1 and TRBJ1-5; 7 nucleotides line up with TRBD1. The trim removed 2 bases at V and 5 bases at J, leaving 9 bases unmatched. Germline-derived CDR1 and CDR2 are DFQATT and SNEGSKA (reference sequence). The CDR3 has 15 residues.

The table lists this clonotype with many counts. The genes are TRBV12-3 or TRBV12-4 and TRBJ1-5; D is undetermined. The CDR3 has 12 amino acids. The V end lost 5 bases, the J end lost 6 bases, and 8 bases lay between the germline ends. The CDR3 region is CASSRSRQPQHF. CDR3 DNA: TGTGCCAGCAGTCGCTCCCGTCAGCCCCAGCATTTT.

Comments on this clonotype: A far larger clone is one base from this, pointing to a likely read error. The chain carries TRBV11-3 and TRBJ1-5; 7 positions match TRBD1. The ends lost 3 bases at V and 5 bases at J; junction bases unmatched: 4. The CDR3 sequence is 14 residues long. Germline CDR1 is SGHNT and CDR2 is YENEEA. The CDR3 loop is CASSLDRRDQPQHF. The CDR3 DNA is TGTGCCAGCAGCTTGGACAGGAGGGATCAGCCCCAGCATTTT.

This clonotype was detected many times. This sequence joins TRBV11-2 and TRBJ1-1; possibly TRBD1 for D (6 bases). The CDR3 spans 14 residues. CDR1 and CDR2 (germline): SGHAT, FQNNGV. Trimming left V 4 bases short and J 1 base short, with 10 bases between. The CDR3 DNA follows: TGTGCCAGCAGCTCCAGCAGGGGGAACACTGAAGCTTTCTTT. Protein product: CASSSSRGNTEAFF.

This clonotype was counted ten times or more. CDR3 DNA sequence: TGCAGTGCTAGCGGTGGTGGGGCCAACGTCCTGACTTTC. Translated: CSASGGGANVLTF. The chain employs TRBV20-1 and TRBJ2-6; no firm D call. Looked up from germline, CDR1 is DFQATT and CDR2 is SNEGSKA (reference sequence). The CDR3 consists of 13 residues. V was cut by 3 bases and J by 3 bases, with 6 bases left in between.